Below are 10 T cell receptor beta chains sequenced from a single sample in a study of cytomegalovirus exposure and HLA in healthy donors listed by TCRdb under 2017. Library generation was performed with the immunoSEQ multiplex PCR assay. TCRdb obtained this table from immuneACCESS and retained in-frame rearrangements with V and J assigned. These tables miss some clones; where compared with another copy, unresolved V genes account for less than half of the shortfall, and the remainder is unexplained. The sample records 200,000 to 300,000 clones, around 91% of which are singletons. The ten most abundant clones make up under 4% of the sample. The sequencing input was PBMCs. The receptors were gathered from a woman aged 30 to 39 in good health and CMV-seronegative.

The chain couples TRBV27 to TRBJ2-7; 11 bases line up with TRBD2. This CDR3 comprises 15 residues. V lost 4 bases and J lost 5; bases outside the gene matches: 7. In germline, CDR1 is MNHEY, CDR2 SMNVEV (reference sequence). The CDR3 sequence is CASSSILAGVNEQYF. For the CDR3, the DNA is TGTGCCAGCAGTTCTATACTAGCGGGAGTAAACGAGCAGTACTTC.

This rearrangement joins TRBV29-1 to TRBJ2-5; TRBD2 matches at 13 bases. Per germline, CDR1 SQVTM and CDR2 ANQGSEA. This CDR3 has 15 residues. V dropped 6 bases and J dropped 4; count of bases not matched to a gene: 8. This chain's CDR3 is CSVKLAGGPGETQYF. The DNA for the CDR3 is TGCAGCGTCAAACTAGCGGGAGGGCCGGGAGAGACCCAGTACTTC.

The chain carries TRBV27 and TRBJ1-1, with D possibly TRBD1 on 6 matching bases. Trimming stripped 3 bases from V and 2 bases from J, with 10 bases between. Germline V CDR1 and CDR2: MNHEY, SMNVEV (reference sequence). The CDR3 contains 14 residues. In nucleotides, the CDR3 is TGTGCCAGCAGTTTGACAGGATATAACACTGAAGCTTTCTTT. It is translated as CASSLTGYNTEAFF.

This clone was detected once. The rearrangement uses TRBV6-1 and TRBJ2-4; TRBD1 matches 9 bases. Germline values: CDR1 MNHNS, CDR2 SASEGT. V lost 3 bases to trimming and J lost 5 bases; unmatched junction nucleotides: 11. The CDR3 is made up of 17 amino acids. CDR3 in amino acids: CASSDLSGTGLENIQYF. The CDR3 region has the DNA TGTGCCAGCAGTGACCTATCCGGGACAGGGTTAGAAAACATTCAGTACTTC.

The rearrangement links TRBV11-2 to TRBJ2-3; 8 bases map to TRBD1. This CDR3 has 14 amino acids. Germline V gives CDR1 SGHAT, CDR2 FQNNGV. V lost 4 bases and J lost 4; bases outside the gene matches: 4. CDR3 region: CASSYYRGADTQYF. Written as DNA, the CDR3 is TGTGCCAGCAGCTATTACAGGGGGGCAGATACGCAGTATTTT.

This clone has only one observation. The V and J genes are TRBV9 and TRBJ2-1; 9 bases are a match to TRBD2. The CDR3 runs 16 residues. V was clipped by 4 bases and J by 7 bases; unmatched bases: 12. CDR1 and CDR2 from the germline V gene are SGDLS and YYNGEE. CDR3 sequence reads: CASSSRAAGGGNEQFF. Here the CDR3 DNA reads TGTGCCAGCAGCTCCCGAGCAGCGGGAGGAGGTAATGAGCAGTTCTTC.

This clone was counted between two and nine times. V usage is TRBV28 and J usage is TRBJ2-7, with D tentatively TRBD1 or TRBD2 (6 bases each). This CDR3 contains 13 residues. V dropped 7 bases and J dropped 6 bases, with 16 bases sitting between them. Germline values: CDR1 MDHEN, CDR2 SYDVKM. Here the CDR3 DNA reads TGTGCCAGCAAGGGGGGCCCCTACAGCGAGCAGTACTTC. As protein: CASKGGPYSEQYF.

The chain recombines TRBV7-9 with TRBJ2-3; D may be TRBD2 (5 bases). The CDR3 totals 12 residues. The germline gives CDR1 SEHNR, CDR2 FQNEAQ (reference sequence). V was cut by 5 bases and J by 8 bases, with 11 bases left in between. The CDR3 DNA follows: TGTGCCAGCAGCCTCCCGGAGGCTACGCAGTATTTT. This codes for CASSLPEATQYF.

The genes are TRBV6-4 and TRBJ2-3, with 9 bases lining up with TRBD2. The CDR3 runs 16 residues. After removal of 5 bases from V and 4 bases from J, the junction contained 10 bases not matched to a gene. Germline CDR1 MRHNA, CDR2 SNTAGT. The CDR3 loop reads CASSTSGAGGPDTQYF. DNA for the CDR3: TGTGCCAGCAGTACGAGCGGCGCGGGAGGGCCAGATACGCAGTATTTT.

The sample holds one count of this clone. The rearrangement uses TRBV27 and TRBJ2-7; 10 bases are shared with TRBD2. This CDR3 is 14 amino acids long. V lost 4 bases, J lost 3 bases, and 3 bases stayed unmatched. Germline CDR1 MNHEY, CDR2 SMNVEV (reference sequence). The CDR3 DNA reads TGTGCCAGCAGTTCGCTAGCGGGAGTCTACGAGCAGTACTTC. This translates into CASSSLAGVYEQYF.